What follows are 19 T cell receptor beta chains derived from one specimen sequenced in a study of cytomegalovirus exposure and HLA in healthy donors. The protocol was immunoSEQ multiplex PCR, while the TCRdb copy is restricted to in-frame clones and leaves out a portion. The table shows roughly 130,000 clones, with 84% occurring only once. The sequenced material came from PBMCs. Receptors were obtained from a woman in her twenties or thirties in good health and CMV-seronegative.

This clone came up once. The chain links TRBV5-1 to TRBJ2-1; unclear D gene. Germline loops: CDR1 SGHRS, CDR2 YFSETQ. With 4 bases removed from V and 2 bases from J, the gap between germline ends came to 13 bases. There are 15 residues in the CDR3. This CDR3 is CASSHGRPTYNEQFF. In nucleotides, the CDR3 is TGCGCCAGCAGCCATGGCAGGCCTACCTACAATGAGCAGTTCTTC.

The V gene is TRBV6-4, the J gene TRBJ1-2; D perhaps matches TRBD1 (6 bases). V lost 4 bases and J lost 4, with 10 bases in between. The CDR3 is 13 residues long. Per the germline V gene, CDR1 is MRHNA and CDR2 is SNTAGT. CDR3 loop: CASSGQVIYGYTF. CDR3 nucleotide sequence: TGTGCCAGCAGTGGACAGGTTATCTATGGCTACACCTTC.

CDR3 nucleotides: TGCGCCAGCAGCTGGCCTAGGGGGCGACTAGGCTACAATGAGCAGTTCTTC. Its translation is CASSWPRGRLGYNEQFF. The gene calls are TRBV5-1 and TRBJ2-1; a possible D gene is TRBD1 (7 bases). The germline CDR1 and CDR2 sequences are SGHRS and YFSETQ. This CDR3 is built from 17 residues. The V end was cut by 3 bases, the J end by 3 bases, with 19 bases between.

The gene calls are TRBV6-6 and TRBJ2-3; D is perhaps TRBD1 (5 bases). CDR1 is MNHNY and CDR2 is SVGAGI in the germline V gene (reference sequence). This CDR3 comprises 14 residues. V was pared by 2 bases and J by 3 bases, with 9 bases between. Here the CDR3 reads CASSYGDSTDTQYF. As DNA, the CDR3 is TGTGCCAGCAGTTACGGCGACAGTACAGATACGCAGTATTTT.

This clone appeared a single time. This chain connects TRBV19 to TRBJ1-2, with a possible D match to TRBD1 (6 bases). Germline values: CDR1 LNHDA, CDR2 SQIVND (reference sequence). The CDR3 loop spans 13 amino acids. Trimming took off 5 bases at V and 3 bases at J, with 10 bases between the two ends. The CDR3 region is CASSVTGYYGYTF. CDR3 nucleotides: TGTGCCAGTAGTGTTACAGGGTACTATGGCTACACCTTC.

The gene calls are TRBV30 and TRBJ1-5; maybe TRBD1 (5 bases). Germline values: CDR1 GTSNPN, CDR2 SVGIG (reference sequence). The CDR3 runs to 14 residues. V was shortened by 0 bases and J by 5 bases, with 11 bases between the two germline ends. The CDR3 DNA follows: TGTGCCTGGAGTGTAATAGGGGTGGATCAGCCCCAGCATTTT. Its translation: CAWSVIGVDQPQHF.

This chain links TRBV10-3 with TRBJ2-3, with TRBD2 matching 11 bases. CDR1 and CDR2 (germline): ENHRY, SYGVKD. This CDR3 spans 17 amino acids. Trimming removed 9 bases from V and 0 bases from J; junction bases left unmatched: 11. CDR3 region: CAIAPGLAGSSTDTQYF. The CDR3 DNA is TGTGCCATTGCCCCCGGACTAGCGGGTTCTAGCACAGATACGCAGTATTTT.

The V call is TRBV7-2, the J call TRBJ2-7, with D possibly matching TRBD1 (6 bases). Germline CDR1 SGHTA, CDR2 FQGNSA. V was cut by 1 base and J by 4 bases, with 11 bases left in between. The CDR3 is 14 amino acids. CDR3 amino acids: CASSLVFRGYEQYF. CDR3 nucleotide sequence: TGTGCCAGCAGCTTAGTTTTTAGGGGGTACGAGCAGTACTTC.

Here the CDR3 reads CASSKKPGHPSNQPQHF. Here the CDR3 DNA reads TGTGCCAGTAGTAAGAAACCGGGACATCCCAGCAATCAGCCCCAGCATTTT. The chain combines TRBV19 with TRBJ1-5; TRBD1 is a possible D gene (6 bases). The V gene's germline CDR1 is LNHDA and CDR2 SQIVND (reference sequence). This CDR3 has 17 amino acids. The V end was cut by 4 bases, the J end by 1 base, with 17 bases between.

The chain has TRBV21-1 and TRBJ2-7; TRBD1, the D gene given by the table, was not confirmed from the DNA. TRBV21-1 is classified as a pseudogene. The CDR3 length is 13 residues. CDR3 bases: TGTGCCAGCCCTTACTGGACACATCCCGAGCAGTACTTC. Amino acid sequence: CASPYWTHPEQYF.

As regards this clone: The same CDR3 is also encoded by other DNA sequences in this sample. This sequence joins TRBV2 and TRBJ1-5, with D perhaps matching TRBD1 (5 bases). This CDR3 region has 13 residues. Germline CDR1 SNHLY, CDR2 FYNNEI. V lost 6 bases and J lost 3, with 9 bases in between. The CDR3 DNA reads as TGTGCCAGCAGGGGGCAAAACAATCAGCCCCAGCATTTT. It translates to CASRGQNNQPQHF.

The chain carries TRBV5-1 and TRBJ2-2, with D possibly being TRBD2 (7 bases). V lost 0 bases, J lost 5 bases, and 17 bases lay in between. CDR1 is SGHRS and CDR2 is YFSETQ in the germline V gene. There are 17 residues in the CDR3. The CDR3: CASSLVLAGAGTGELFF. CDR3 bases: TGCGCCAGCAGCTTGGTTCTCGCGGGGGCAGGGACCGGGGAGCTGTTTTTT.

The chain is built from TRBV27 and TRBJ1-6, with D perhaps TRBD1 (6 bases). CDR1 and CDR2 (germline): MNHEY, SMNVEV (reference sequence). The CDR3 spans 15 residues. V was clipped by 3 bases and J by 4 bases, with 10 bases between them. The CDR3 spells CASSFGQIYNSPLHF. CDR3 sequence (DNA): TGTGCCAGCAGTTTTGGACAGATATATAATTCACCCCTCCACTTT.

This chain uses TRBV7-2 with TRBJ2-3; TRBD2 aligns across 7 bases. This CDR3 contains 17 residues. Germline V gene sequence: CDR1 SGHTA, CDR2 FQGNSA. With V trimmed by 1 base and J by 1 base, 8 bases remained unmatched. The DNA of the CDR3 is TGTGCCAGCAGCTTAGGAGCAATGGCGGGGGGCACAGATACGCAGTATTTT. Translated, it gives CASSLGAMAGGTDTQYF.

The chain uses TRBV6-5 and TRBJ1-6; D remains ambiguous. The CDR3 spans 15 residues. The germline gives CDR1 MNHEY, CDR2 SVGAGI. V shed 2 bases and J shed 7 bases, with 12 bases lying between them. The CDR3 protein is CASSYREPENSPLHF. The DNA for the CDR3 is TGTGCCAGCAGTTACAGAGAACCGGAGAATTCACCCCTCCACTTT.

This clone was recorded a few times. V gene TRBV6-6 combines with J gene TRBJ1-2, with D perhaps matching TRBD1 (6 bases). The germline V gene has CDR1 MNHNY and CDR2 SVGAGI (reference sequence). This CDR3 comprises 13 residues. V was clipped by 6 bases and J by 8 bases, with 16 bases between them. This CDR3 is CASRRNRDAGYTF. CDR3 in DNA: TGTGCCAGCAGACGCAACAGGGACGCCGGCTACACCTTC.

This clone has just a few counts. Other DNA sequences from this sample encode an identical CDR3 as well. The V and J genes are TRBV5-1 and TRBJ2-1; 10 positions match TRBD1. Germline-derived CDR1 and CDR2 are SGHRS and YFSETQ. This CDR3 has 14 amino acids. J gave up 6 bases and V 0 bases, and 0 bases lay outside the gene matches. The CDR3 region has the DNA TGCGCCAGCAGCTTGGGGACAGGGGGCAATGAGCAGTTCTTC. Encoded protein: CASSLGTGGNEQFF.

The chain couples TRBV7-2 to TRBJ2-2; tentative D call: TRBD1 (6 bases). V was trimmed by 5 bases and J by 2 bases, leaving 15 bases between them. CDR3 length: 16 amino acids. Germline CDR1 SGHTA, CDR2 FQGNSA. CDR3 region: CASSTRTDTNTGELFF. The CDR3 DNA reads as TGTGCCAGCAGCACCCGGACAGATACAAACACCGGGGAGCTGTTTTTT.

The genes are TRBV9 and TRBJ2-2; 7 bases line up with TRBD1. This CDR3 contains 16 residues. After removal of 2 bases from V and 2 bases from J, the junction contained 6 bases not matched to a gene. From germline, CDR1 is SGDLS and CDR2 YYNGEE. CDR3 amino acids: CASSVSNRGNTGELFF. CDR3 nucleotide sequence: TGTGCCAGCAGCGTCTCGAACAGGGGAAACACCGGGGAGCTGTTTTTT.